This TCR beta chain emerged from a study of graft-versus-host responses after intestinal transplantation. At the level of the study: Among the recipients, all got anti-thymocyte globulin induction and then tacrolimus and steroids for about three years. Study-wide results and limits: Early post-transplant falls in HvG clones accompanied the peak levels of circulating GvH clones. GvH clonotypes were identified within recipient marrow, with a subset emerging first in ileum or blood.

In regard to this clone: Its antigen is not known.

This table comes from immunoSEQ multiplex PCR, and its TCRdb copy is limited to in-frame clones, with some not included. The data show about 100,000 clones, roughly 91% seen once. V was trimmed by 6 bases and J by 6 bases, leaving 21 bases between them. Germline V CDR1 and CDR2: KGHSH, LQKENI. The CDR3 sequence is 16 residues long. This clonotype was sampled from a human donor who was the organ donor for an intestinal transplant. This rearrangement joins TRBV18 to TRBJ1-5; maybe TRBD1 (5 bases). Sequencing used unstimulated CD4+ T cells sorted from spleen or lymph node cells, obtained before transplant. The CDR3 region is CASSQGATATGQPQHF. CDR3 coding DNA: TGTGCCAGCTCTCAAGGGGCCACAGCAACAGGTCAGCCCCAGCATTTT.